The TCR beta chain under discussion was sequenced for a study of identical twins. TCRdb ran MiXCR on the 5' RACE reads and lists one entry per CDR3 protein. The sample has a few hundred thousand distinct CDR3 sequences, 20% to 25% seen once. CDR3 length: 15 residues. Trimming at V came to 3 bases and at J to 6 bases, leaving 9 bases not matched to a gene. Per germline, CDR1 SGHDT and CDR2 YYEEEE. This sample also appeared in a second study, on T cells expressing NK-cell markers. That paper notes: Sorted CD3+CD56+NKG2C+, CD3+CD56+NKG2C- and CD3+CD56-NKG2C+ T cells supplied TCR beta repertoires. The sequencing cohort of eight donors included seven HCMV-seropositive individuals and one seronegative individual.

The chain joins TRBV5-6 to TRBJ2-1; 7 positions agree with TRBD2. This clonotype was obtained from a woman between 18 and 29 years old in good health. Sequencing used CD4+ T cells sorted from blood. CDR3 in amino acids: CASSSGLVIGNEQFF. CDR3 DNA sequence: TGTGCCAGCAGCTCAGGACTAGTGATTGGCAATGAGCAGTTCTTC.